These 26 T cell receptor beta chains originate from one sample sequenced in a study of cytomegalovirus exposure and HLA in healthy donors. Amplification used 60 Vbeta primers and 13 Jbeta primers. Repertoires were generated with immunoSEQ multiplex PCR, while TCRdb's copy carries only in-frame clones and drops some. The data hold 130,000 or so clones, with around two thirds observed a single time. Material: PBMCs. The receptor set was obtained from a man aged 18 to 29 in good health and CMV-seropositive.

This clone has more than one count but fewer than ten. The chain has TRBV10-3 and TRBJ1-6, with TRBD1 matching 8 bases. Germline V gene sequence: CDR1 ENHRY, CDR2 SYGVKD. This CDR3 is built from 17 residues. J gave up 0 bases and V 2 bases, and 3 bases lay outside the gene matches. The CDR3 is CAISETGGSSYNSPLHF. The CDR3 DNA sequence: TGTGCCATCAGTGAGACAGGGGGGAGCTCCTATAATTCACCCCTCCACTTT.

The J gene is TRBJ2-5, the V gene TRBV2, with 9 bases identical to TRBD1. The CDR3 totals 18 residues. The junction had 17 bases not matched to a gene; V was cut back by 7 bases and J by 2 bases. The V gene's germline CDR1 is SNHLY and CDR2 FYNNEI. The CDR3 DNA reads TGTGCCAGCACCCAGTGGGGGACAGGGCTCAACGTACAAGAGACCCAGTACTTC. This translates into CASTQWGTGLNVQETQYF.

This chain connects TRBV11-2 to TRBJ1-5; D unresolved. Per the germline V gene, CDR1 is SGHAT and CDR2 is FQNNGV. The CDR3 is 13 residues long. Trimming shortened V by 1 base and J by 6 bases, and 7 bases separated the two germline ends. The CDR3 is CASSLGPGQPQHF. Here the CDR3 DNA reads TGTGCCAGCAGCTTAGGGCCTGGTCAGCCCCAGCATTTT.

This chain links TRBV19 with TRBJ2-7; possible D gene TRBD1, 5 bases. The germline CDR1 and CDR2 sequences are LNHDA and SQIVND (reference sequence). The CDR3 totals 15 residues. Trimming left V 5 bases short and J 3 bases short, with 17 bases between. The CDR3 loop reads CASSLGWGLVYEQYF. The CDR3 DNA reads TGTGCCAGTAGTCTAGGGTGGGGCCTTGTCTACGAGCAGTACTTC.

The chain couples TRBV9 to TRBJ2-1, with D possibly being TRBD2 (5 bases). Germline CDR1 reads SGDLS; CDR2 reads YYNGEE. Between the trimmed V and J ends, which lost 2 bases and 2 bases, there was a span of 11 bases. The CDR3 loop spans 15 amino acids. The CDR3 DNA follows: TGTGCCAGCAGCGTTGGGCGGGCGGCCTACAATGAGCAGTTCTTC. It is translated as CASSVGRAAYNEQFF.

CDR3 sequence (DNA): TGTGCCACCAGCAGAGAGGGCCCCTACGAGCAGTACTTC. It specifies CATSREGPYEQYF. The V gene is TRBV15, the J gene TRBJ2-5; D gene uncertain. The assigned J gene may be wrong: the sequence end matches TRBJ2-7 better. CDR1 and CDR2 from the germline V gene are LNHNV and YYDKDF (reference sequence). CDR3 size: 13 residues.

The chain is built from TRBV9 and TRBJ2-3; tentative D call: TRBD2 (5 bases). The V gene lost 4 bases and the J gene lost 1 base, with 16 bases spanning the gap. This CDR3 has 16 amino acids. CDR1 SGDLS and CDR2 YYNGEE come from the germline V gene. The CDR3 nucleotides are TGTGCCAGCAGCCGCGGCGGTCTCGGGGGCACAGATACGCAGTATTTT. This sequence encodes CASSRGGLGGTDTQYF.

The chain recombines TRBV4-2 with TRBJ1-3; 10 bases agree with TRBD1. The CDR3 has 16 amino acids. J gave up 4 bases and V 4 bases, and 7 bases lay outside the gene matches. Germline V CDR1 and CDR2: LGHNA, YNFKEQ. The CDR3 DNA is TGTGCCAGCAGCCCCTCCGGGACAGGGGCCGGAAACACCATATATTTT. Its protein is CASSPSGTGAGNTIYF.

The chain couples TRBV7-9 to TRBJ1-1; weak D call: TRBD1 (6 bases). The germline V gene encodes CDR1 SEHNR and CDR2 FQNEAQ (reference sequence). Trimming removed 3 bases from V and 0 bases from J, with 11 bases in between. This CDR3 region has 15 residues. This chain's CDR3 is CASSLGDTMNTEAFF. The CDR3 DNA reads TGTGCCAGCAGCTTGGGGGACACTATGAACACTGAAGCTTTCTTT.

The rearrangement links TRBV6-5 to TRBJ1-1; D possibly corresponds to TRBD1 (5 bases). The germline gives CDR1 MNHEY, CDR2 SVGAGI. This CDR3 has 15 amino acids. V lost 6 bases to trimming and J lost 0 bases, with 14 bases between them. CDR3 in amino acids: CASSPLGTMNTEAFF. The CDR3 DNA is TGTGCCAGCAGCCCCCTAGGGACTATGAACACTGAAGCTTTCTTT.

The J gene is TRBJ2-2, the V gene TRBV11-2; D perhaps matches TRBD2 (6 bases). The V gene's germline CDR1 is SGHAT and CDR2 FQNNGV. V was trimmed by 6 bases and J by 4 bases, leaving 12 bases between them. The CDR3 consists of 14 residues. In DNA form, the CDR3 reads TGTGCCAGCAGGGTTACCGGGAGCACCGGGGAGCTGTTTTTT. Protein product: CASRVTGSTGELFF.

CDR3 sequence (DNA): TGCGCCAGCAGCTCGGACAGCCATAATTCACCCCTCCACTTT. It codes for CASSSDSHNSPLHF. The chain has TRBV5-1 and TRBJ1-6, with TRBD1 as a possible D gene (6 bases). The V gene's germline CDR1 is SGHRS and CDR2 YFSETQ. Trimming shortened V by 3 bases and J by 5 bases, and 9 bases separated the two germline ends. There are 14 residues in the CDR3.

V and J are TRBV6-5 and TRBJ1-5, with a possible D match to TRBD1 (5 bases). The germline V gene encodes CDR1 MNHEY and CDR2 SVGAGI. The CDR3 has 13 amino acids. The ends were cut back, 4 bases at V and 4 bases at J, with 8 bases in the middle. CDR3 sequence: CASSFNRNQPQHF. The CDR3 bases are TGTGCCAGCAGTTTCAACAGGAATCAGCCCCAGCATTTT.

This clone was counted a few times. The V call is TRBV27, the J call TRBJ1-1; D remains ambiguous. CDR1 and CDR2 (germline): MNHEY, SMNVEV (reference sequence). Trimming left V 4 bases short and J 6 bases short, with 12 bases between. The CDR3 is 13 amino acids. The CDR3 spells CASSSRLSAEAFF. CDR3 in DNA: TGTGCCAGCAGTTCCCGGTTATCGGCTGAAGCTTTCTTT.

The chain joins TRBV5-4 to TRBJ2-1, with TRBD2 matching 7 bases. Germline CDR1 reads SGHNT; CDR2 reads YYREEE (reference sequence). There are 13 residues in the CDR3. With 4 bases clipped from V and 8 bases from J, the junction kept 6 bases outside the gene matches. The CDR3, as DNA: TGTGCCAGCAGCCCGCGGGAGAGGTATGAGCAGTTCTTC. This sequence encodes CASSPRERYEQFF.

This clone was counted a few times. As DNA, the CDR3 is TGTGCCAGCAAGGACAGGGGAGGGGAGACCCAGTACTTC. Residues: CASKDRGGETQYF. The chain joins TRBV2 to TRBJ2-5; TRBD1 agrees at 9 bases. The CDR3 runs to 13 residues. Germline loops: CDR1 SNHLY, CDR2 FYNNEI. After removal of 7 bases from V and 5 bases from J, the junction contained 5 bases not matched to a gene.

This clone was seen a single time. V gene TRBV29-1 combines with J gene TRBJ2-6; 13 bases agree with TRBD2. The germline gives CDR1 SQVTM, CDR2 ANQGSEA. This CDR3 has 17 residues. V trimming: 5 bases; J trimming: 4 bases; junction bases outside the gene matches: 8. The CDR3 reads CSVPLGLAGAGANVLTF. The CDR3 bases are TGCAGCGTTCCCCTAGGACTAGCGGGAGCCGGGGCCAACGTCCTGACTTTC.

This chain connects TRBV4-1 to TRBJ1-2; D possibly corresponds to TRBD1 (6 bases). Germline CDR1 MGHRA, CDR2 YSYEKL. V was pared by 0 bases and J by 0 bases, with 20 bases between. The CDR3 spans 19 residues. Here the CDR3 DNA reads TGCGCCAGCAGCCAAGATCGTCTCAGGACAGTCTCAGCTAACTATGGCTACACCTTC. Amino acids: CASSQDRLRTVSANYGYTF.

The chain links TRBV30 to TRBJ1-4; D might be TRBD1 (5 bases). Trimming cost V 2 bases and J 5 bases, with 9 bases left between them. Germline V CDR1 and CDR2: GTSNPN, SVGIG (reference sequence). This CDR3 has 13 amino acids. This chain's CDR3 is CAWSRRGNEKLFF. The CDR3 coding sequence is TGTGCCTGGAGTCGGCGGGGGAATGAAAAACTGTTTTTT.

In DNA, the CDR3 is TGTGCCAGCAGCAGGGTCGGGTCTGGAAACACCATATATTTT. Its translation is CASSRVGSGNTIYF. The V gene is TRBV6-5, the J gene TRBJ1-3, with a possible D match to TRBD1 (5 bases). The CDR3 is 14 residues long. The V gene's germline CDR1 is MNHEY and CDR2 SVGAGI. V was shortened by 6 bases and J by 1 base, with 10 bases between the two germline ends.

This clone rates as large. The gene calls are TRBV7-9 and TRBJ1-1; D remains unclear. This CDR3 has 14 amino acids. The germline V and J ends were trimmed by 7 bases and 1 base, with 13 bases remaining between them. Germline loops: CDR1 SEHNR, CDR2 FQNEAQ (reference sequence). CDR3 loop: CASIPLSGNTEAFF. CDR3 coding DNA: TGTGCCAGCATCCCTCTCTCGGGGAACACTGAAGCTTTCTTT.

In this sample, this clone turned up a few times. This CDR3 is CASSRTMNNEQFF. The DNA of the CDR3 is TGTGCCAGCAGCCGGACTATGAACAATGAGCAGTTCTTC. The chain recombines TRBV6-4 with TRBJ2-1; tentatively, D is TRBD2 (6 bases). CDR3 length: 13 amino acids. V was clipped by 6 bases and J by 5 bases, with 11 bases between them. Germline CDR1 MRHNA, CDR2 SNTAGT.

The chain employs TRBV18 and TRBJ1-4; D not resolved. Trimming cost V 3 bases and J 1 base, with 12 bases left between them. Germline CDR1 KGHSH, CDR2 LQKENI. The CDR3 consists of 16 residues. The CDR3 spells CASSPGRVQTNEKLFF. CDR3 bases: TGTGCCAGCTCACCGGGGAGGGTGCAAACTAATGAAAAACTGTTTTTT.

The chain joins TRBV5-4 to TRBJ2-2, with unresolved D. Trimming took 6 bases from V and 4 from J, leaving 10 bases between them. Per germline, CDR1 SGHNT and CDR2 YYREEE (reference sequence). This CDR3 contains 13 residues. The CDR3 protein is CASKWAGTGELFF. The CDR3 DNA follows: TGTGCCAGCAAATGGGCAGGCACCGGGGAGCTGTTTTTT. The variable domain in full, completed from reference TRBV5-4 and TRBJ2-2, reads ETGVTQSPTHLIKTRGQQVTLRCSSQSGHNTVSWYQQALGQGPQFIFQYYREEENGRGNFPPRFSGLQFPNYSSELNVNALELDDSALYLCASKWAGTGELFFGEGSRLTVL.

The DNA of the CDR3 is TGTGCCAGCAGCCGAGGGGACAGGGAGAATCAGCCCCAGCATTTT. Translation gives CASSRGDRENQPQHF. This chain joins TRBV7-6 and TRBJ1-5; 9 bases line up with TRBD1. Germline lookup yields CDR1 SGHVS and CDR2 FNYEAQ. V lost 5 bases, J lost 4 bases, and 6 bases stayed unmatched. The CDR3 loop spans 15 amino acids.

The chain joins TRBV7-5 to TRBJ1-4; the listed D gene, TRBD1, was not tested against the DNA. TRBV7-5 is marked as a pseudogene. This CDR3 is built from 11 residues. The DNA of the CDR3 is TGTGCCAGAAGCTTGTGCAGGGGCGGGTTTTTT. Its protein is CARSLCRGGFF.